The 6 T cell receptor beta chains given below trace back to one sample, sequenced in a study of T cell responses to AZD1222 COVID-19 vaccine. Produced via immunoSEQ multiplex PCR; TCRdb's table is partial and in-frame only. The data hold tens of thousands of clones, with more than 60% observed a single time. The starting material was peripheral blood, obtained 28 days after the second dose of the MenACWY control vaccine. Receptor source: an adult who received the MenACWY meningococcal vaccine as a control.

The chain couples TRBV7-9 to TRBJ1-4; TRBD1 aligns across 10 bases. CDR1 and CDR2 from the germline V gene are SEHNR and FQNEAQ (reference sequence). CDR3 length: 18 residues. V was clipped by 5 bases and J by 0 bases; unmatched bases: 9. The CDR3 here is CASSVDGTGVATNEKLFF. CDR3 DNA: TGTGCCAGCAGCGTCGACGGGACAGGGGTAGCAACTAATGAAAAACTGTTTTTT.

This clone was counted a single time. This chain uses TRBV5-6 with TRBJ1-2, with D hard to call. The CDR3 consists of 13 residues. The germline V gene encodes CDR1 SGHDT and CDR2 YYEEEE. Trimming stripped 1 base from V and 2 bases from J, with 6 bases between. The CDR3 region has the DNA TGTGCCAGCAGCTTGAGTCGGAACTATGGCTACACCTTC. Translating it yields CASSLSRNYGYTF.

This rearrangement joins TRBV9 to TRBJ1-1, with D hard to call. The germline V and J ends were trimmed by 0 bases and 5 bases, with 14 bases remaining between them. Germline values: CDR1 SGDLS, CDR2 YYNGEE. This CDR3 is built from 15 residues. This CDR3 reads CASSVGAGSGTEAFF. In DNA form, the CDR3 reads TGTGCCAGCAGCGTAGGAGCCGGGTCGGGAACTGAAGCTTTCTTT.

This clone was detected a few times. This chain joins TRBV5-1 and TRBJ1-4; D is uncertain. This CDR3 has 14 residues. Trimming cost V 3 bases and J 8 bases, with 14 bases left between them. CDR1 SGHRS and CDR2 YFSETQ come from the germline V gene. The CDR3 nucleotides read TGCGCCAGCAGCTCCCAACTGGGTAGCGAAAAACTGTTTTTT. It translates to CASSSQLGSEKLFF.

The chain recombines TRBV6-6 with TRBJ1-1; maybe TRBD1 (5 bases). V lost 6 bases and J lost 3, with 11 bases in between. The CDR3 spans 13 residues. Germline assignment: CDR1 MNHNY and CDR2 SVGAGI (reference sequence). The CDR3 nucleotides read TGTGCCAGCAGACTTGTAGGGGACACTGAAGCTTTCTTT. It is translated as CASRLVGDTEAFF.

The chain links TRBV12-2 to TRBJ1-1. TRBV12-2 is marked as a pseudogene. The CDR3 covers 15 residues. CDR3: CASRLEGLENTEAFF. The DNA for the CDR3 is TGTGCAAGTCGCTTAGAAGGACTGGAGAACACTGAAGCTTTCTTT.